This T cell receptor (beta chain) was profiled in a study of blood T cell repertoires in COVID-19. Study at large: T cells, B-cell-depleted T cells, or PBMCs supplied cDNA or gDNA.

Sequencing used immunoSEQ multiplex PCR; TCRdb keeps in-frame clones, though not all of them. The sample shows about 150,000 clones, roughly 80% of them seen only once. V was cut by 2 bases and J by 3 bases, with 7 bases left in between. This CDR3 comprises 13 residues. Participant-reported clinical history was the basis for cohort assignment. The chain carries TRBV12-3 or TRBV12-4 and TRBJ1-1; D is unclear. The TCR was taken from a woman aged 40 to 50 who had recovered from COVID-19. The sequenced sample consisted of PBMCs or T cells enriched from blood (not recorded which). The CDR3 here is CASSLWRDTEAFF. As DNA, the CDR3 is TGTGCCAGCAGTTTATGGAGGGACACTGAAGCTTTCTTT.